This TCR beta chain stems from a study of blood T cell repertoires in COVID-19. At the level of the study: Acute and convalescent COVID-19 samples came from the United States, Italy and Spain. PBMCs, B-cell-depleted T cells, or T cells provided the cDNA or gDNA that made up the material.

Libraries were prepared by immunoSEQ multiplex PCR; TCRdb keeps only in-frame clonotypes and omits some of them. Of roughly 300,000 clones in the sample, just over 85% were seen once. Researchers sorted participants into cohorts using their self-reported clinical history. Two consecutive negative NP/OP PCR tests, clearance, or resolved symptoms defined Cohort 3 recovery. Germline V lookup: CDR1 MDHEN, CDR2 SYDVKM. V gave up 4 bases and J gave up 6 bases, with 7 bases separating them. This CDR3 contains 11 residues. The sequence came from a man aged 25-45 years who had recovered from COVID-19. Sequenced: PBMCs or T cells enriched from blood (not recorded which). The rearrangement links TRBV28 to TRBJ2-7; D not certain. The CDR3 here is CASSSPFEQYF. The CDR3, as DNA: TGTGCCAGCAGTTCCCCTTTCGAGCAGTACTTC.